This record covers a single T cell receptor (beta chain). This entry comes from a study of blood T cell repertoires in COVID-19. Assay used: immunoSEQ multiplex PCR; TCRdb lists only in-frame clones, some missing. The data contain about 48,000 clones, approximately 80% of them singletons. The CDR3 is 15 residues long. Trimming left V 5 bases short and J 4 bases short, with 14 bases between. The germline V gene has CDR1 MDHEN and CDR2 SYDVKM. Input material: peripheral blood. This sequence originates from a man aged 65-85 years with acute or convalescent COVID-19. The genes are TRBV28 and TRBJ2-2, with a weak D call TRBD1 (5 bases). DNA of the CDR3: TGTGCCAGCAGTCCTGGACACCTGAGCACCGGGGAGCTGTTTTTT. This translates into CASSPGHLSTGELFF.